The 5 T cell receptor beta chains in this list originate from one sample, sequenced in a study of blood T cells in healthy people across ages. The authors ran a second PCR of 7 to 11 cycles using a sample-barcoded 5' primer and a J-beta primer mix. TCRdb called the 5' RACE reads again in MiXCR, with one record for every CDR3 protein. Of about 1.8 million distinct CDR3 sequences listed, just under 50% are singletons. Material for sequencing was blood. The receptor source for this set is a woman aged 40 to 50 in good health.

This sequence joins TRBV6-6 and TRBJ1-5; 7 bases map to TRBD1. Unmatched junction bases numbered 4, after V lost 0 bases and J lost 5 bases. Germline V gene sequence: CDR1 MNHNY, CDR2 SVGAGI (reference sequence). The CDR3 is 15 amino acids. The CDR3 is CASSYSRQGDQPQHF. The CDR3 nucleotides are TGTGCCAGCAGTTACTCAAGGCAGGGGGATCAGCCCCAGCATTTT.

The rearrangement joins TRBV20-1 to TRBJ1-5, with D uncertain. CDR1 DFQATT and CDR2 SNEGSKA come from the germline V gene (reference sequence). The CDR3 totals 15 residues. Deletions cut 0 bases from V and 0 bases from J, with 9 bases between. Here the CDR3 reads CSARDMSYSNQPQHF. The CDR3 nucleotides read TGCAGTGCTAGAGATATGAGTTATAGCAATCAGCCCCAGCATTTT.

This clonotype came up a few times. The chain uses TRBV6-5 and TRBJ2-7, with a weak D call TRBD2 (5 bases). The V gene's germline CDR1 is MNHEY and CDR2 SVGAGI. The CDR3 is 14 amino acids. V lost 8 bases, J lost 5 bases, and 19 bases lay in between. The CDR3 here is CASESRDFRNEQYF. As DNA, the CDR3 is TGTGCCAGCGAGTCCCGGGATTTTAGAAACGAGCAGTACTTC.

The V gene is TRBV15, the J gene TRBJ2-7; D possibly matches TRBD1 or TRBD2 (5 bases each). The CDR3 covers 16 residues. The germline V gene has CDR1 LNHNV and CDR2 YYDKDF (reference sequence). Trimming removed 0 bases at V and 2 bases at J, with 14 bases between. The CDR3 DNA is TGTGCCACCAGCAGAGATCTATGGGGGAAGCCCTACGAGCAGTACTTC. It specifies CATSRDLWGKPYEQYF.

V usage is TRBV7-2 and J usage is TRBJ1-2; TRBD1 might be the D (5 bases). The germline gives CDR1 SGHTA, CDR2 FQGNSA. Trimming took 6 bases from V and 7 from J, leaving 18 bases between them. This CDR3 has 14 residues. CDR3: CASSSPGPLFGYTF. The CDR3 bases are TGTGCCAGCAGTTCACCGGGACCCCTATTTGGCTACACCTTC.